The next 13 T cell receptor beta chains were all read from a single sample in a study. Amplification of TRBV12-4/TRBJ1-2 clonotypes used adaptor-ligated barcode primers. TCRdb fed the multiplex PCR reads into MiXCR, producing one record per CDR3 protein. The sample shows hundreds of distinct CDR3 sequences, approximately 30% of them seen only once. Cells sorted as Tregs were CD4+, CD25+ and CD127-/low. Sequenced input: tumor-infiltrating Tregs sorted from the breast tumor. Receptors were obtained from a female donor with breast cancer.

The chain is built from TRBV12-3 or TRBV12-4 and TRBJ1-2, with D unresolved. V lost 3 bases and J 3 bases, leaving 17 bases between the germline ends. The CDR3 runs to 16 residues. CDR3 bases: TGTGCCAGCAGTTTCGGGCACCCGAGGAACCACTATGGCTACACCTTC. Translated: CASSFGHPRNHYGYTF.

The chain links TRBV12-3 or TRBV12-4 to TRBJ1-2; no reliable D call. Trimming stripped 4 bases from V and 2 bases from J, with 11 bases between. CDR3 size: 14 residues. CDR3 in DNA: TGTGCCAGCAGTTCGGAGGGATGGAACTATGGCTACACCTTC. Residues: CASSSEGWNYGYTF.

This clonotype is deemed medium-sized. The rearrangement joins TRBV12-3 or TRBV12-4 to TRBJ1-2; D is undetermined. The length of the CDR3 is 13 residues. The V end was cut by 6 bases, the J end by 4 bases, with 12 bases between. CDR3 region: CASSRRAGYGYTF. The CDR3 bases are TGTGCCAGCAGCCGCCGGGCAGGCTATGGCTACACCTTC.

This clonotype was detected only a few times. The chain employs TRBV12-3 or TRBV12-4 and TRBJ1-2; the match to TRBD1 covers 10 bases. The V and J ends lost 3 bases and 7 bases, in that order; junction bases with no gene match: 2. The CDR3 sequence is 13 residues long. The CDR3 is CASSLGTGAGYTF. The DNA of the CDR3 is TGTGCCAGCAGTTTGGGGACAGGGGCTGGCTACACCTTC.

This clonotype rates as medium-sized (0.01 to 0.1%). The chain recombines TRBV12-3 or TRBV12-4 with TRBJ1-2; 8 bases are shared with TRBD1. This CDR3 region has 18 residues. With V trimmed by 6 bases and J by 4 bases, 19 bases remained unmatched. The CDR3 is CASSRLGFRDRNSYGYTF. The CDR3 DNA is TGTGCCAGCAGCCGACTAGGGTTCCGGGACAGGAATTCCTATGGCTACACCTTC.

V usage is TRBV12-3 or TRBV12-4 and J usage is TRBJ1-2; 10 bases map to TRBD1. The CDR3 has 15 residues. V was clipped by 3 bases and J by 5 bases; unmatched bases: 6. The DNA of the CDR3 is TGTGCCAGCAGTTTCGGGACAGGGGACGCGTATGGCTACACCTTC. It yields the protein CASSFGTGDAYGYTF.

This clonotype occurred once. V gene TRBV12-3 or TRBV12-4 combines with J gene TRBJ1-2, with unresolved D. The CDR3 is 12 amino acids. With 5 bases removed from V and 8 bases from J, the gap between germline ends came to 12 bases. The CDR3: CASSEGRRGYTF. The DNA of the CDR3 is TGTGCCAGCAGTGAAGGGAGGAGAGGCTACACCTTC.

This clonotype has just one count. This rearrangement joins TRBV12-3 or TRBV12-4 to TRBJ1-2; no clear D. The V gene lost 6 bases and the J gene lost 4 bases, with 15 bases spanning the gap. CDR3 length: 14 residues. CDR3 DNA sequence: TGTGCCAGCAGCCTCAGTACGTGGCCCTATGGCTACACCTTC. Translating it yields CASSLSTWPYGYTF.

On this clonotype: This may be a read error, as it is one base from a much larger clone. The rearrangement joins TRBV12-3 or TRBV12-4 to TRBJ1-2, with 9 nucleotides matching TRBD1. The V segment lost 8 bases and the J segment 4 bases; nucleotides outside the gene matches: 5. The length of the CDR3 is 13 residues. The CDR3 reads CASGQGQIYGYTF. CDR3 nucleotide sequence: TGTGCCAGCGGACAGGGGCAGATCTATGGCTACACCTTC.

This chain joins TRBV12-3 or TRBV12-4 and TRBJ1-2, with D possibly TRBD1 on 5 matching bases. V lost 3 bases and J lost 4, with 9 bases in between. The CDR3 extends over 13 amino acids. The CDR3 protein is CASSLRRGYGYTF. The CDR3 nucleotides read TGTGCCAGCAGTTTGAGGAGGGGCTATGGCTACACCTTC.

The chain carries TRBV12-3 or TRBV12-4 and TRBJ1-2; D gene ambiguous. This CDR3 has 12 residues. Trimming took off 8 bases at V and 3 bases at J, with 10 bases between the two ends. DNA of the CDR3: TGTGCCAGCGTACGTAGTGACTATGGCTACACCTTC. This translates into CASVRSDYGYTF.

The J gene is TRBJ1-2, the V gene TRBV12-3 or TRBV12-4, with TRBD1 matching over 9 bases. The CDR3 loop spans 15 amino acids. The junction had 4 bases not matched to a gene; V was cut back by 1 base and J by 4 bases. The CDR3 loop is CASSLEGQGSYGYTF. In nucleotides, the CDR3 is TGTGCCAGCAGTTTAGAGGGACAGGGCAGCTATGGCTACACCTTC.

This clonotype has at least ten counts. The V gene is TRBV12-3 or TRBV12-4, the J gene TRBJ1-2; TRBD1 is a possible D gene (5 bases). The V end was cut by 5 bases, the J end by 5 bases, with 9 bases between. This CDR3 spans 12 amino acids. This CDR3 reads CASSRDRYGYTF. CDR3 in DNA: TGTGCCAGCAGTCGGGACCGATATGGCTACACCTTC.